The 26 T cell receptor beta chains below come from one sample, sequenced in a study of CD8 T cells in Susac syndrome (dated by TCRdb to 2018 to 2020). Preparation of the library involved the immunoSEQ multiplex PCR assay. RNA was extracted with the RNeasy kit and roughly 0.45 to 1 ug was reverse transcribed using random hexamers. The public reads were reprocessed in TCRdb via fastp at Q25 and MiXCR, keeping in-frame beta chains. Rows with a matching CDR3 protein are joined into one entry that keeps the most common DNA and genes. The sample includes some 300,000 distinct CDR3 sequences, with over 75% observed a single time. The top ten constitute more than 0.15% of the sample. The sequencing input was CD8+ T cells from PBMCs. The receptors derive from a human donor with multiple sclerosis.

This rearrangement joins TRBV9 to TRBJ2-3; no definite D call. CDR3 length equals 13 residues. CDR1 and CDR2 (germline): SGDLS, YYNGEE. Trimming removed 0 bases from V and 4 bases from J, with 6 bases in between. This CDR3 is CASSVAASDTQYF. In DNA, the CDR3 is TGTGCCAGCAGCGTAGCCGCGTCAGATACGCAGTATTTT.

This rearrangement joins TRBV7-6 to TRBJ2-7, with TRBD1 identical over 9 bases. The CDR3 has 14 amino acids. The trim removed 5 bases at V and 4 bases at J, leaving 6 bases unmatched. Germline V gene sequence: CDR1 SGHVS, CDR2 FNYEAQ. The CDR3 region is CASSPGTGLYEQYF. Written as DNA, the CDR3 is TGTGCCAGCAGCCCCGGGACAGGGCTTTACGAGCAGTACTTC.

This clonotype was detected only a few times. This chain uses TRBV2 with TRBJ2-7; the D gene is possibly TRBD2 (6 bases). The CDR3 is 10 residues long. Germline lookup yields CDR1 SNHLY and CDR2 FYNNEI. Trimming cost V 7 bases and J 12 bases, with 13 bases left between them. The CDR3 sequence: CASTARDLYF. In nucleotides, the CDR3 is TGTGCCAGCACGGCGCGGGATTTGTACTTC. Based on the CDR3 plus reference TRBV2 and TRBJ2-7, the full variable domain is EPEVTQTPSHQVTQMGQEVILRCVPISNHLYFYWYRQILGQKVEFLVSFYNNEISEKSEIFDDQFSVERPDGSNFTLKIRSTKLEDSAMYFCASTARDLYFGPGTRLTVT.

The chain uses TRBV14 and TRBJ1-2, with no clear D. CDR1 is SGHDN and CDR2 is FVKESK in the germline V gene. V lost 1 base, J lost 5 bases, and 17 bases lay in between. The CDR3 has 16 residues. CDR3 loop: CASSQVIGPAGYGYTF. For the CDR3, the DNA is TGTGCCAGCAGCCAAGTAATAGGTCCGGCTGGATATGGCTACACCTTC.

The rearrangement joins TRBV20-1 to TRBJ1-2, with a tentative D call TRBD1 (6 bases). Per germline, CDR1 DFQATT and CDR2 SNEGSKA (reference sequence). The V end lost 1 base, the J end lost 1 base, and 16 bases lay between the germline ends. This CDR3 comprises 16 residues. CDR3 protein: CSARALGGRNNYGYTF. For the CDR3, the DNA is TGCAGTGCTAGAGCCCTCGGGGGGCGGAATAACTATGGCTACACCTTC.

The CDR3 DNA reads TGTGCCAGCAGCTCGCGGGGACTAGCGGGGGGCCCGAGGAGCCCAGATACGCAGTATTTT. Amino acid sequence: CASSSRGLAGGPRSPDTQYF. This rearrangement joins TRBV13 to TRBJ2-3; 15 bases line up with TRBD2. Germline V gives CDR1 PRHDT, CDR2 FYEKMQ (reference sequence). CDR3 length: 20 residues. V shed 4 bases, J shed 4 bases, and the junction held 15 bases outside the gene matches.

In its sample, this clonotype was seen once. This rearrangement joins TRBV20-1 to TRBJ2-3; possibly TRBD2 for D (5 bases). The CDR3 covers 14 residues. V was cut by 6 bases and J by 0 bases, with 13 bases left in between. Germline values: CDR1 DFQATT, CDR2 SNEGSKA (reference sequence). CDR3 DNA: TGCAGTGCCATGCGGCCTAGCAGCACAGATACGCAGTATTTT. As protein: CSAMRPSSTDTQYF.

As DNA, the CDR3 is TGTGCCAGCAGTCTCCCGACGGCGGGAGAAAACAATGAGCAGTTCTTC. This gives the protein CASSLPTAGENNEQFF. The V gene is TRBV12-3 or TRBV12-4, the J gene TRBJ2-1; 7 bases align to TRBD2. This CDR3 comprises 16 residues. V shed 5 bases, J shed 5 bases, and the junction held 12 bases outside the gene matches.

The rearrangement joins TRBV9 to TRBJ2-5; 9 bases match TRBD1. V shed 3 bases, J shed 4 bases, and the junction held 13 bases outside the gene matches. The germline CDR1 and CDR2 sequences are SGDLS and YYNGEE. The CDR3 has 17 amino acids. The CDR3 DNA reads TGTGCCAGCAGCGCGCGGACAGGGGTGGGCCTTGGAGAGACCCAGTACTTC. It codes for CASSARTGVGLGETQYF.

In this sample, this clonotype turned up once. V and J are TRBV24-1 and TRBJ2-3; 16 bases agree with TRBD2. This CDR3 region has 20 residues. CDR1 is KGHDR, CDR2 SFDVKD, per germline. The V and J ends lost 4 bases and 4 bases, in that order; junction bases with no gene match: 13. The CDR3: CATSDPGLAGGPYAADTQYF. The DNA for the CDR3 is TGTGCCACCAGTGACCCGGGACTAGCGGGGGGGCCTTATGCAGCAGATACGCAGTATTTT.

This sequence joins TRBV10-3 and TRBJ2-2, with TRBD1 matching 9 bases. The V and J ends lost 11 bases and 0 bases, in that order; junction bases with no gene match: 4. This CDR3 spans 14 amino acids. Germline lookup yields CDR1 ENHRY and CDR2 SYGVKD. The CDR3 nucleotides read TGTGCCCTCCGACAGGGGGCGAACACCGGGGAGCTGTTTTTT. The encoded protein is CALRQGANTGELFF.

The gene calls are TRBV9 and TRBJ1-1; a weak D match, TRBD1 (5 bases). Trimming removed 4 bases from V and 6 bases from J, with 10 bases in between. Germline V CDR1 and CDR2: SGDLS, YYNGEE. This CDR3 region has 12 residues. The CDR3 region is CASSPDTSEAFF. The CDR3 DNA reads TGTGCCAGCAGCCCGGACACCTCTGAAGCTTTCTTT.

The rearrangement joins TRBV24-1 to TRBJ2-1, with 11 positions matching TRBD2. The CDR3 has 13 residues. V was pared by 10 bases and J by 10 bases, with 8 bases of the junction left unmatched. In germline, CDR1 is KGHDR, CDR2 SFDVKD. Written as DNA, the CDR3 is TGTGCCACGGTTAGCGGGAGGGACCCGGAGCAGTTCTTC. Residues: CATVSGRDPEQFF.

Here the CDR3 DNA reads TGCAGTGCTAGAACCGGGACTATTAACAATGAGCAGTTCTTC. Protein product: CSARTGTINNEQFF. This chain uses TRBV20-1 with TRBJ2-1; 7 bases align to TRBD2. Germline loops: CDR1 DFQATT, CDR2 SNEGSKA (reference sequence). The CDR3 covers 14 residues. The trim removed 2 bases at V and 5 bases at J, leaving 6 bases unmatched.

V is TRBV12-3 or TRBV12-4 and J is TRBJ2-5; tentatively, D is TRBD2 (6 bases). V lost 5 bases, J lost 3 bases, and 19 bases lay in between. The length of the CDR3 is 16 residues. The CDR3 loop reads CASSPPGEGTEETQYF. CDR3 nucleotides: TGTGCCAGCAGTCCCCCGGGAGAGGGTACAGAAGAGACCCAGTACTTC.

The chain carries TRBV29-1 and TRBJ1-2; D is ambiguous. V lost 1 base to trimming and J lost 12 bases, with 18 bases between them. The CDR3 is made up of 13 amino acids. The germline V gene has CDR1 SQVTM and CDR2 ANQGSEA. This CDR3 is CSVEATFPPQDTF. CDR3 nucleotides: TGCAGCGTTGAAGCTACTTTTCCCCCCCAGGACACCTTC.

The rearrangement uses TRBV27 and TRBJ2-1; no clear D. The V end was cut by 0 bases, the J end by 2 bases, with 8 bases between. CDR1 and CDR2 (germline): MNHEY, SMNVEV (reference sequence). The CDR3 sequence is 15 residues long. CDR3 sequence: CASSLSPTAYNEQFF. The CDR3 nucleotides read TGTGCCAGCAGTTTATCACCGACGGCCTACAATGAGCAGTTCTTC.

The chain joins TRBV5-4 to TRBJ2-5; 10 bases fit TRBD1. Germline V lookup: CDR1 SGHNT, CDR2 YYREEE (reference sequence). V shed 5 bases, J shed 4 bases, and the junction held 8 bases outside the gene matches. The CDR3 consists of 15 residues. The CDR3 sequence is CASRPDRGWGETQYF. For the CDR3, the DNA is TGTGCCAGCAGACCGGACAGGGGGTGGGGAGAGACCCAGTACTTC.

The rearrangement joins TRBV29-1 to TRBJ2-7; D is possibly TRBD1 or TRBD2 (5 bases each). Trimming removed 5 bases from V and 2 bases from J, with 13 bases in between. This CDR3 comprises 13 residues. In germline, CDR1 is SQVTM, CDR2 ANQGSEA. The DNA of the CDR3 is TGCAGCGTTTCCCGGGGCCAACCCTACGAGCAGTACTTC. Protein: CSVSRGQPYEQYF.

This clonotype has a single count. The V and J genes are TRBV20-1 and TRBJ2-5; TRBD2 aligns across 9 bases. V lost 6 bases and J lost 5; bases outside the gene matches: 10. The CDR3 spans 14 residues. In germline, CDR1 is DFQATT, CDR2 SNEGSKA (reference sequence). The CDR3 coding sequence is TGCAGTGCCTCCCTAGCGGGGTGGGTCGAGACCCAGTACTTC. Translated: CSASLAGWVETQYF.

This clonotype was recorded once. J is TRBJ2-1 and V is TRBV27; D is undetermined. Trimming pared 5 bases from V and 12 bases from J, leaving 20 bases between. Germline values: CDR1 MNHEY, CDR2 SMNVEV (reference sequence). The CDR3 extends over 14 amino acids. CDR3 sequence reads: CASSPGPSVGAQFF. The CDR3 DNA sequence: TGTGCCAGCAGTCCCGGGCCCTCCGTAGGTGCGCAGTTCTTC.

The gene calls are TRBV25-1 and TRBJ2-5; D is unresolved. V was pared by 0 bases and J by 5 bases, with 7 bases between. This CDR3 is built from 13 residues. Germline values: CDR1 MGHDK, CDR2 SYGVNS. The CDR3 DNA follows: TGTGCCAGCAGTGAATATGGGGTGGAGACCCAGTACTTC. This encodes CASSEYGVETQYF.

V gene TRBV2 combines with J gene TRBJ2-7; no definite D call. V lost 1 base and J 3 bases, leaving 13 bases between the germline ends. There are 15 residues in the CDR3. The germline CDR1 and CDR2 sequences are SNHLY and FYNNEI. For the CDR3, the DNA is TGTGCCAGCAGTGAAGGGACCCTTAGGCTCTACGAGCAGTACTTC. As protein: CASSEGTLRLYEQYF.

The chain combines TRBV9 with TRBJ2-1; 8 nucleotides match TRBD2. There are 15 residues in the CDR3. J was trimmed by 7 bases and V by 0 bases; bases with no gene match: 6. Germline V gene sequence: CDR1 SGDLS, CDR2 YYNGEE. The chain's CDR3 is CASSVAAGVGNEQFF. The CDR3, as DNA: TGTGCCAGCAGCGTAGCAGCGGGGGTGGGGAATGAGCAGTTCTTC.

The gene calls are TRBV2 and TRBJ2-2, with D possibly TRBD1 on 5 matching bases. Germline CDR1 is SNHLY and CDR2 is FYNNEI. The V and J ends lost 7 bases and 4 bases respectively, with 13 bases between them. The CDR3 runs to 14 residues. The CDR3 coding sequence is TGTGCCAGCATGGGGCGATTTGGCACCGGGGAGCTGTTTTTT. This encodes CASMGRFGTGELFF.

The rearrangement joins TRBV4-3 to TRBJ2-1; D is possibly TRBD1 (5 bases). Germline CDR1 is LGHNA and CDR2 is YSLEER. This CDR3 has 16 amino acids. Between the trimmed V and J ends, which lost 1 base and 0 bases, there was a span of 10 bases. CDR3 region: CASSQGVRGSYNEQFF. In DNA, the CDR3 is TGCGCCAGCAGCCAAGGGGTAAGGGGCTCCTACAATGAGCAGTTCTTC.